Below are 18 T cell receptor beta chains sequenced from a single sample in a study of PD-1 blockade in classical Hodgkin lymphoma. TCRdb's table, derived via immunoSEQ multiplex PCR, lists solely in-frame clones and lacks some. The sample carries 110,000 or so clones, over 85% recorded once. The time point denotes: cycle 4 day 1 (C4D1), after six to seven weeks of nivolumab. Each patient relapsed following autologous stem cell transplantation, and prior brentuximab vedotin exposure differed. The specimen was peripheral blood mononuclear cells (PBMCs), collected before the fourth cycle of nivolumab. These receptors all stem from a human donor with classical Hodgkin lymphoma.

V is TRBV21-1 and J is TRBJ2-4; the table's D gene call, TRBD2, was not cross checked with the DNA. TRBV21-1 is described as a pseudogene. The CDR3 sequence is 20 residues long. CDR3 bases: TGTGCCAGCAGCAAAAATCAGTTGGTTGGGCTAGCGGATCCCAAAAACATTCAGTACTTC. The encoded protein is CASSKNQLVGLADPKNIQYF.

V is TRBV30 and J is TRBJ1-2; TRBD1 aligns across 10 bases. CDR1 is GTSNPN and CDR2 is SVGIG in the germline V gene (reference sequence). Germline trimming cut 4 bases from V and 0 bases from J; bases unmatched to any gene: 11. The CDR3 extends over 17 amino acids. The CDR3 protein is CAWIPRQGARTNYGYTF. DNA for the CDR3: TGTGCCTGGATCCCTCGACAGGGGGCCCGTACTAACTATGGCTACACCTTC.

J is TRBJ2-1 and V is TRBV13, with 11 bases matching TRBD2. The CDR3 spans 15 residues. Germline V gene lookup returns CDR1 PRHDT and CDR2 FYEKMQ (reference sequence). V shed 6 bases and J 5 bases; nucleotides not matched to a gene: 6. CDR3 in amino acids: CASSYPTSGNNEQFF. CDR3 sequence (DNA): TGTGCCAGCAGTTACCCGACTAGCGGGAACAATGAGCAGTTCTTC.

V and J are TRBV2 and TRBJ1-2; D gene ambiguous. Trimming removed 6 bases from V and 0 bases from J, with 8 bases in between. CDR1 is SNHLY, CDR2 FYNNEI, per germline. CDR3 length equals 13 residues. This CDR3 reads CASSDQANYGYTF. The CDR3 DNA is TGTGCCAGCAGCGACCAGGCTAACTATGGCTACACCTTC.

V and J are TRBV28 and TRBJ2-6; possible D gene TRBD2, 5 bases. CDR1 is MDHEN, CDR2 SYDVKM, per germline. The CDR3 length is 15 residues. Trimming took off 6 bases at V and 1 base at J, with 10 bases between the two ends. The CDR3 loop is CASSGDISGANVLTF. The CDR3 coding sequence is TGTGCCAGCAGCGGGGATATATCTGGGGCCAACGTCCTGACTTTC.

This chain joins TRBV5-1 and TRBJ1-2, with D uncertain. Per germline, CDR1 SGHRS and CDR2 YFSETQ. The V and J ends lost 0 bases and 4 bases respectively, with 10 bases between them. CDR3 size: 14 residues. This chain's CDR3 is CASSLGDPRYGYTF. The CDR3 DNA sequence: TGCGCCAGCAGCTTGGGTGACCCACGCTATGGCTACACCTTC.

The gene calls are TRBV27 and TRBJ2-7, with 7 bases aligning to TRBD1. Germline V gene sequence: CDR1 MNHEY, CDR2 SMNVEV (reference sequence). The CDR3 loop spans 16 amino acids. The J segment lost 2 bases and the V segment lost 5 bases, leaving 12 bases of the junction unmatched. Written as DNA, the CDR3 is TGTGCCAGCAGTCCCCAACGACAGGGTGGCCCCTACGAGCAGTACTTC. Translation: CASSPQRQGGPYEQYF.

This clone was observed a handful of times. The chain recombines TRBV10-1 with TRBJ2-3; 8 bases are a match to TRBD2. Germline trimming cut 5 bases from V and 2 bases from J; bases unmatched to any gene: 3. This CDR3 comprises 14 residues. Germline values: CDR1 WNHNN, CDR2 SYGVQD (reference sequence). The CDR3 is CASSRGGSTDTQYF. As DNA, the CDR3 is TGCGCCAGCAGTCGGGGGGGCTCCACAGATACGCAGTATTTT.

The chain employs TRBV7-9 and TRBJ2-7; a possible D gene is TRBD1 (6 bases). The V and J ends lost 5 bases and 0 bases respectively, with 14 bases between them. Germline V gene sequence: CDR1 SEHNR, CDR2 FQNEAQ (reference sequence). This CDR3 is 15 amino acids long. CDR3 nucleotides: TGTGCCAGCAGCCCAGACGACAGGCGCTCCTACGAGCAGTACTTC. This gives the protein CASSPDDRRSYEQYF.

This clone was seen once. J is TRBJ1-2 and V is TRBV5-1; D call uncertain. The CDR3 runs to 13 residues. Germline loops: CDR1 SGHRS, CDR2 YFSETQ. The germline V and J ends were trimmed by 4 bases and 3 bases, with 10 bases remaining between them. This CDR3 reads CASSLQEHYGYTF. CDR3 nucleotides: TGCGCCAGCAGCCTTCAGGAACACTATGGCTACACCTTC.

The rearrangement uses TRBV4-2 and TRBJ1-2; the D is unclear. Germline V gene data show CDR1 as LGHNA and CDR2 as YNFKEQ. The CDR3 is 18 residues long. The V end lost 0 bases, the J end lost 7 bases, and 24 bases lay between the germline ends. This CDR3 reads CASSQDPGQSPREFGYTF. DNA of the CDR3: TGTGCCAGCAGCCAAGATCCGGGTCAGTCACCACGTGAGTTTGGCTACACCTTC.

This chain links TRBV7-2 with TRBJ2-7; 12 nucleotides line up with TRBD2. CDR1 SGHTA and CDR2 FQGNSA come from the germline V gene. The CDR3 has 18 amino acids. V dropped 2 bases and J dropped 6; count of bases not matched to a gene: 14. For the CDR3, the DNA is TGTGCCAGCAGCTTAAGCTTCGCTAGCGGGAGGGCCTTTCTCGAGCAGTACTTC. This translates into CASSLSFASGRAFLEQYF.

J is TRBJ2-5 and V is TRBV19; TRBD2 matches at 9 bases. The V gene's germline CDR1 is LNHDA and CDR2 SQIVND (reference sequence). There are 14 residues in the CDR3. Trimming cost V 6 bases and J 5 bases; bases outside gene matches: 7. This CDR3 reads CASRRSGRSETQYF. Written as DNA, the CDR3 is TGTGCCAGTAGGAGGAGCGGGAGGAGCGAGACCCAGTACTTC.

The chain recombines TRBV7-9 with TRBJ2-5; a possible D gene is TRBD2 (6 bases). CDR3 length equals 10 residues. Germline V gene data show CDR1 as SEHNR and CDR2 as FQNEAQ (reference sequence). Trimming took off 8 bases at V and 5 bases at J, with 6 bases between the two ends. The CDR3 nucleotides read TGTGCCAGCGGGAGGGAGACCCAGTACTTC. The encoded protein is CASGRETQYF.

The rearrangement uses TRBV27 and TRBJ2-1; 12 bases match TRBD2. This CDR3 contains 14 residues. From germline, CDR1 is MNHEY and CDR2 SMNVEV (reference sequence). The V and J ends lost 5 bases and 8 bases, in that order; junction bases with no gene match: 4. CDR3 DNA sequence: TGTGCCAGCAGTAGGCTAGCGGGAGGGGATGAGCAGTTCTTC. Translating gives CASSRLAGGDEQFF.

CDR3 in DNA: TGTGCCTGGAGGAAGGTAGCGACAATTCGGGGATCTGAAGCTTTCTTT. Protein product: CAWRKVATIRGSEAFF. The gene calls are TRBV30 and TRBJ1-1; no clear D gene. The germline CDR1 and CDR2 sequences are GTSNPN and SVGIG (reference sequence). The V end was cut by 3 bases, the J end by 6 bases, with 23 bases between. The CDR3 is 16 amino acids.

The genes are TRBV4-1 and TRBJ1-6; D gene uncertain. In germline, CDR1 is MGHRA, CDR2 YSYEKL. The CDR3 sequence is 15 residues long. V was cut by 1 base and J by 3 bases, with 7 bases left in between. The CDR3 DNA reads TGCGCCAGCAGCCAAGGGGCTAGCTATAATTCACCCCTCCACTTT. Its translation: CASSQGASYNSPLHF.

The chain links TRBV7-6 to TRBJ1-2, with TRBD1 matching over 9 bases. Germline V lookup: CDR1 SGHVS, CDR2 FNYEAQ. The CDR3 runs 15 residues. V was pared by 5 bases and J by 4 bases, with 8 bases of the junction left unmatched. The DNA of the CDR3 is TGTGCCAGCAGCCCGGCACAGGGGGCCGCCTATGGCTACACCTTC. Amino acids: CASSPAQGAAYGYTF.